The rows below give T cell receptor beta chains drawn from one sample of a study of identical twins. MiXCR, run by TCRdb on the 5' RACE reads, gives a single entry per CDR3 protein. The table lists approximately 600,000 distinct CDR3 sequences, around 7.4% of them singletons. In addition, the sample was reused for a study of yellow fever vaccine responses in identical twins.

Sequencing was carried out using PBMCs. The receptors were sampled from a woman between 18 and 30 years old in good health. Both conserved end residues are part of each CDR3. D genes are given only for firm matches. The size entry is marked missing in some rows and otherwise reads once, few, many or a size class.

>TRBJ2-1|NA|TRBV4-2|TRBD2
TGTGCCAGCAGCCCCTTACTAGCGGGAGACTCCTACAATGAGCAGTTCTTC
CASSPLLAGDSYNEQFF
>TRBJ2-7|few|TRBV7-2|NA
TGTGCCAGCAGCGTCGGACTACCTTCCTACGAGCAGTACTTC
CASSVGLPSYEQYF
>TRBJ2-1|many|TRBV15|NA
TGTGCCACCAGCAGAGAGGGCAGGGCGAATGAGCAGTTCTTC
CATSREGRANEQFF
>TRBJ2-1|many|TRBV3-1|NA
TGTGCCAGCAGCAAAATGATAGGGCTACTTCCAAATGAGCAGTTCTTC
CASSKMIGLLPNEQFF
>TRBJ2-7|many|TRBV29-1|NA
TGCAGCGGGGGGATACGTCCCTACGAGCAGTACTTC
CSGGIRPYEQYF
>TRBJ2-6|once|TRBV5-6|NA
TGTGCCAGCAGCTGGACCTGGACCGAGCCGGCCCCTGCTGGGGCCAACGTCCTGACTTTC
CASSWTWTEPAPAGANVLTF
>TRBJ2-1|many|TRBV5-1|NA
TGCGCCAGCAGCTTGGCCCTGGGAACCTACAATGAGCAGTTCTTC
CASSLALGTYNEQFF
>TRBJ2-7|NA|TRBV20-1|TRBD2
TGCAGTGCTTTCCCAATAGCGGGAGCAGGGGAGCAGTACTTC
CSAFPIAGAGEQYF
>TRBJ1-2|NA|TRBV2|NA
TGTGCCAGCAGTGTTGAGGGAAAAAACTATGGCTACACCTTC
CASSVEGKNYGYTF
>TRBJ2-1|few|TRBV29-1|TRBD1
TGCAGCGACCTGGGACAGGGTAATGAGCAGTTCTTC
CSDLGQGNEQFF
>TRBJ2-3|NA|TRBV24-1|TRBD2
TGTGCCACCAGTGACCCCGCACAAGCGGGAGGTCCAGATACGCAGTATTTT
CATSDPAQAGGPDTQYF
>TRBJ2-3|few|TRBV9|TRBD2
TGTGCCAGCAGCGTACGGGGGGACCACACAGATACGCAGTATTTT
CASSVRGDHTDTQYF
>TRBJ2-1|NA|TRBV28|TRBD1
TGTGCCAGCAGACAACAGGGGAACTACAATGAGCAGTTCTTC
CASRQQGNYNEQFF
>TRBJ2-2|many|TRBV29-1|NA
TGCAGCGTTGGACCCACGAGGAACACCGGGGAGCTGTTTTTT
CSVGPTRNTGELFF
>TRBJ2-5|NA|TRBV5-1|TRBD1
TGCGCCAGCAGCTTGCCAGGGACAGGGGGCGGAGAGACCCAGTACTTC
CASSLPGTGGGETQYF
>TRBJ1-2|many|TRBV12-3/TRBV12-4|TRBD1
TGTGCCAGCAGGGCTGGGGGACAGTTCTATGGCTACACCTTC
CASRAGGQFYGYTF
>TRBJ2-4|few|TRBV6-1|TRBD2
TGTGCCAGCAGTGAAGGGACTAGCGGGAGTAACATTCAGTACTTC
CASSEGTSGSNIQYF
>TRBJ1-6|NA|TRBV20-1|NA
TGCAGTGCTACGGACCGGCAGAAAAATTCACCCCTCCACTTT
CSATDRQKNSPLHF
>TRBJ2-1|NA|TRBV4-2|NA
TGTGCCAGCAGCCAAGATACCCTCGGCAATGAGCAGTTCTTC
CASSQDTLGNEQFF
>TRBJ1-2|NA|TRBV11-1|NA
TGTGCCAGCAGCCAGAATCCGGCCTATGGCTACACCTTC
CASSQNPAYGYTF
>TRBJ2-3|few|TRBV6-1|TRBD1
TGTGCCAGCAGGCACAGGGGGAGCACAGATACGCAGTATTTT
CASRHRGSTDTQYF
>TRBJ1-2|few|TRBV6-5|TRBD1
TGTGCCAGCAGTTACTCCGGCTTCCCTCAGGGGGCGTATGGCTACACCTTC
CASSYSGFPQGAYGYTF
>TRBJ1-5|many|TRBV6-1|NA
TGTGCCAACAAACAGGGCAGCGGAATGGGCAATCAGCCCCAGCATTTT
CANKQGSGMGNQPQHF
>TRBJ2-1|few|TRBV4-2|NA
TGTGCCAGCAGCCATTTAGACAGGTACGCTTACAATGAGCAGTTCTTC
CASSHLDRYAYNEQFF
>TRBJ2-1|NA|TRBV3-1|NA
TGTGCCAGCAGCCCCCCAAGGGGGTGGGAGGCAAACTACAATGAGCAGTTCTTC
CASSPPRGWEANYNEQFF
>TRBJ2-7|few|TRBV29-1|NA
TGCAGCGTTGATGCAACAGGGAGGTCCCACGAGCAGTACTTC
CSVDATGRSHEQYF
>TRBJ2-5|NA|TRBV19|NA
TGTGCCAGTAGCCCTCGAGGAATTAGCCAAGAGACCCAGTACTTC
CASSPRGISQETQYF
>TRBJ2-2|many|TRBV28|TRBD1
TGTGCCAGCAGTGTCGGGACAGAACACACCGGGGAGCTGTTTTTT
CASSVGTEHTGELFF
>TRBJ2-7|NA|TRBV7-9|NA
TGTGCCAGCAGCCCTCTGCAGGGGGGTGGCGAGCAGTACTTC
CASSPLQGGGEQYF
>TRBJ1-1|few|TRBV19|NA
TGTGCCAGTAGTATCCCCGCCGACACTGAAGCTTTCTTT
CASSIPADTEAFF
>TRBJ2-2|NA|TRBV6-5|NA
TGTGCCAGCAGTTACGGGATCAACACCGGGGAGCTGTTTTTT
CASSYGINTGELFF
>TRBJ2-3|many|TRBV12-3/TRBV12-4|TRBD2
TGTGCCAGCAGCTTCGGCGGGGGGCCTAATACGCAGTATTTT
CASSFGGGPNTQYF
>TRBJ2-1|few|TRBV7-2|NA
TGTGCCAGCAGCTTAGTTTCAGGGGCGGGCAATGAGCAGTTCTTC
CASSLVSGAGNEQFF
>TRBJ2-7|few|TRBV5-1|NA
TGCGCCAGCAGCCCGGGACAGGCCGCGGGGGAGTACTTC
CASSPGQAAGEYF
>TRBJ2-1|many|TRBV9|NA
TGTGCCAGCAGCCCTTGGGGACTTCAGACGTACAATGAGCAGTTCTTC
CASSPWGLQTYNEQFF
>TRBJ2-5|few|TRBV5-1|TRBD1
TGCGCCAGCAGCTTGGGAGGACAGGGAGGTTCGGTGGAGACCCAGTACTTC
CASSLGGQGGSVETQYF
>TRBJ1-2|NA|TRBV20-1|NA
TGCAGTGCTAGAGTGGGCGGCGACTATGGCTACACCTTC
CSARVGGDYGYTF